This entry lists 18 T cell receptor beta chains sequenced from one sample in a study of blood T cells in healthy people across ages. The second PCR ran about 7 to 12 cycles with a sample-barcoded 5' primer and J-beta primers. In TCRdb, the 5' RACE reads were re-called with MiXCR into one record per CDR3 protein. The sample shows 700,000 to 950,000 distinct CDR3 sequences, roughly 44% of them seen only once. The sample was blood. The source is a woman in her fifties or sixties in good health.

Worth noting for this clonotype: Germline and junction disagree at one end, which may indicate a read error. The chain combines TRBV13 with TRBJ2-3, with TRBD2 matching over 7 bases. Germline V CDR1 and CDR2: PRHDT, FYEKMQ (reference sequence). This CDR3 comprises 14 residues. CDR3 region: CASNLTGGADTQYF. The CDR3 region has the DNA TGTGCCAGCAACTTAACGGGAGGAGCGGATACGCAGTATTTT.

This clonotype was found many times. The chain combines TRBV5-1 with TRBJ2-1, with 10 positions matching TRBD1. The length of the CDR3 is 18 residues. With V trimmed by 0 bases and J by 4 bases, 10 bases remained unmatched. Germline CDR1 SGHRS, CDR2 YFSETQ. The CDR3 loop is CASSLAKLGQGRYNEQFF. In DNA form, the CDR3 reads TGCGCCAGCAGCTTGGCCAAACTGGGACAGGGGAGATACAATGAGCAGTTCTTC.

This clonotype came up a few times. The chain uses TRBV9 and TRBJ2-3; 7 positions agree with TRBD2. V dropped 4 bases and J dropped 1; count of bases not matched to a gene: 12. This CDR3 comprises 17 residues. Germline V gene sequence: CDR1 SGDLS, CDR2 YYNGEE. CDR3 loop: CASSLLHSGGGTDTQYF. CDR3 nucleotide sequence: TGTGCCAGCAGCCTTCTTCATTCTGGGGGGGGCACAGATACGCAGTATTTT.

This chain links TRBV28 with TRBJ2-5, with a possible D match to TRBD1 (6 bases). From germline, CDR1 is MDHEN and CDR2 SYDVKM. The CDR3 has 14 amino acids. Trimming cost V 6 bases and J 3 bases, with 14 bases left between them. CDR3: CASRGQLSKETQYF. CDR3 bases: TGTGCCAGCAGAGGACAGCTATCGAAAGAGACCCAGTACTTC.

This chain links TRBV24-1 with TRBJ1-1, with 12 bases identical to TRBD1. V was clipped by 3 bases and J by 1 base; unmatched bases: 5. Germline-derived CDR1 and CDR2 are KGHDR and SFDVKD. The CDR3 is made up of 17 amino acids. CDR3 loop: CATSDGDRGRENTEAFF. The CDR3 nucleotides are TGTGCCACCAGTGATGGGGACAGGGGGCGGGAGAACACTGAAGCTTTCTTT.

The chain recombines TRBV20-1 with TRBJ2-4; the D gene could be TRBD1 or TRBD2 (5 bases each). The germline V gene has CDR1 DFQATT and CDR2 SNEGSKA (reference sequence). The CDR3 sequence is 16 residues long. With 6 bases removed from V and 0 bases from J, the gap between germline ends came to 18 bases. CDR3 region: CSAEDGASLAKNIQYF. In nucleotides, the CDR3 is TGCAGTGCAGAGGACGGGGCATCACTAGCCAAAAACATTCAGTACTTC.

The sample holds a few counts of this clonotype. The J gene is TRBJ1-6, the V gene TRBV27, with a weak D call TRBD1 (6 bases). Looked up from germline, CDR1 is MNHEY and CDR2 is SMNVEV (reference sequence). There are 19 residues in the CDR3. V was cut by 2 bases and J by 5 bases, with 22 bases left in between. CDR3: CASSLRGSSAGSNNSPLHF. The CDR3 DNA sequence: TGTGCCAGCAGTTTAAGGGGGTCGTCCGCTGGGTCAAATAATTCACCCCTCCACTTT.

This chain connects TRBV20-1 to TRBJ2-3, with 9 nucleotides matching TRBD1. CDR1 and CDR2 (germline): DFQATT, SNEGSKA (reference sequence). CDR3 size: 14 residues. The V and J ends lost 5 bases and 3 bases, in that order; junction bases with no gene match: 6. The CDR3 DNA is TGCAGTGCTTCGGACAGGGGAAGGACAGATACGCAGTATTTT. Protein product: CSASDRGRTDTQYF.

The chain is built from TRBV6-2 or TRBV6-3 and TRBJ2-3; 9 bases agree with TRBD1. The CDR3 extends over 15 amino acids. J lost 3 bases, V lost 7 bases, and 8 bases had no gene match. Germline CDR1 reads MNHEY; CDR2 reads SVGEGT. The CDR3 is CASTRTGDGTDTQYF. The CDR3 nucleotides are TGTGCCAGCACCCGGACAGGGGATGGGACAGATACGCAGTATTTT.

The CDR3 nucleotides read TGTGCCAGCAGCTTAGATATAGCGGGAGGGTACGATGAGCAGTTCTTC. Its translation is CASSLDIAGGYDEQFF. The chain recombines TRBV7-2 with TRBJ2-1; 11 nucleotides agree with TRBD2. Losses at the gene ends were 1 base for V and 8 bases for J; bases not matched to a gene: 7. The CDR3 length is 16 residues. Germline assignment: CDR1 SGHTA and CDR2 FQGNSA.

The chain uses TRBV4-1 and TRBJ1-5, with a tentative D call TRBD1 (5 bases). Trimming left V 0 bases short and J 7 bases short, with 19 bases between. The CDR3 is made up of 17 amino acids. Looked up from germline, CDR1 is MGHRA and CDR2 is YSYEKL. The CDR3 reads CASSQDGPGVRGQPQHF. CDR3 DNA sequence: TGCGCCAGCAGCCAAGATGGACCGGGGGTACGGGGACAGCCCCAGCATTTT.

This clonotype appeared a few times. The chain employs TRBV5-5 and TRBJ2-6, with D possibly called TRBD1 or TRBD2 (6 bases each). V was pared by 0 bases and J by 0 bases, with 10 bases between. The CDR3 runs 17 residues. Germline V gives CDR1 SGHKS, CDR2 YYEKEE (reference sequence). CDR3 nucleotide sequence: TGTGCCAGCAGCTTGGTGGGGGGCGACTCTGGGGCCAACGTCCTGACTTTC. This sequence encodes CASSLVGGDSGANVLTF.

CDR3 loop: CSAFWNTEAFF. The CDR3, as DNA: TGCAGTGCTTTTTGGAACACTGAAGCTTTCTTT. This sequence joins TRBV20-1 and TRBJ1-1; D is uncertain. Between the trimmed V and J ends, which lost 5 bases and 1 base, there was a span of 5 bases. Germline V CDR1 and CDR2: DFQATT, SNEGSKA (reference sequence). This CDR3 region has 11 residues.

The CDR3 nucleotides are TGTGCCAGCAAATCGGCCTTGGCTTTCGGGGAGCTGTTTTTT. Its protein is CASKSALAFGELFF. The chain recombines TRBV13 with TRBJ2-2; D uncertain. Deletions cut 7 bases from V and 7 bases from J, with 16 bases between. The CDR3 sequence is 14 residues long. In germline, CDR1 is PRHDT, CDR2 FYEKMQ (reference sequence).

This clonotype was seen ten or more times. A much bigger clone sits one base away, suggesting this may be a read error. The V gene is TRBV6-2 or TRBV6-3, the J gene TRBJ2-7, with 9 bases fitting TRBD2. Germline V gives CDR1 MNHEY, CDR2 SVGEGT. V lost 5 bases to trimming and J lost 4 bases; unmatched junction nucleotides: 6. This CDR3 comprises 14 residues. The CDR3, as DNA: TGTGCCAGCAGTGACGGAGCGGGAGGATACGAGCAGTACTTC. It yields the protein CASSDGAGGYEQYF.

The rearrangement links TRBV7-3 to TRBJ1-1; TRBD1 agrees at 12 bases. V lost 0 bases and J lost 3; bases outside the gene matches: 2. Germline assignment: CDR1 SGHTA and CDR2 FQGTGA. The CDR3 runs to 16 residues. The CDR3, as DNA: TGTGCCAGCAGCTTAACGGGGACAGGGGGCTACACTGAAGCTTTCTTT. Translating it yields CASSLTGTGGYTEAFF.

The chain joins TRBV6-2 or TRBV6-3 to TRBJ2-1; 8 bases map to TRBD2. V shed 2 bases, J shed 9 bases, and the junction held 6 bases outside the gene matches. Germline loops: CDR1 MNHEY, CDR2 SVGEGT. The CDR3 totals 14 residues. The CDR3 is CASSYAKRETEQFF. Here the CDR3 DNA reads TGTGCCAGCAGTTACGCCAAGCGGGAGACTGAGCAGTTCTTC.

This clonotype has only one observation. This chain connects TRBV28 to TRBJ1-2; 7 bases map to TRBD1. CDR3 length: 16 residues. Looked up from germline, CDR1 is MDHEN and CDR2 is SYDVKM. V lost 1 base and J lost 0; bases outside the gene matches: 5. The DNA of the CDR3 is TGTGCCAGCAGTTTATACGGGGACAGCGCTAACTATGGCTACACCTTC. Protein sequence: CASSLYGDSANYGYTF.